The clone carrying this T cell receptor (beta chain) has more than one count but fewer than ten. Its antigen is not known. Amplified TCR beta CDR3 regions derived from RNA transcripts. The study used the HTBI primer set for a first-round RT-PCR of the TCR CDR3. Using its own MiXCR run on the multiplex PCR reads, TCRdb lists one record per CDR3 protein. The repertoire consists of hundreds of thousands of distinct CDR3 sequences, with less than 25% occurring once and the leading ten covering roughly 30%. Ophthalmopathy in the patients scored at least 3 on Clinical Activity Score and at least 4 on NOSPECS grade, lasting under 3 months. Patients with uncontrolled infections, other autoimmune diseases, pregnancy or lactation were excluded. Each diagnosis drew on symptoms, thyroxine, TRAb, thyroid ultrasound and orbital computed tomography findings. These data are taken from a study of T cells in Graves' hyperthyroidism and ophthalmopathy. Study-wide points: Peripheral blood also featured most of the thyroid clonotypes expanded above 0.001.

This clonotype was obtained from a man between 25 and 39 years old with Graves' ophthalmopathy. What was sequenced was blood.

The CDR3 DNA follows: TGTGCCAGTGGGTCCGACAGTCTAAATCAGCCCCAGCATTTT. Amino acids: CASGSDSLNQPQHF. The chain uses TRBV19 and TRBJ1-5; D may be TRBD1 (5 bases). Germline V gives CDR1 LNHDA, CDR2 SQIVND (reference sequence). V lost 8 bases, J lost 4 bases, and 15 bases lay in between. CDR3 size: 14 residues.